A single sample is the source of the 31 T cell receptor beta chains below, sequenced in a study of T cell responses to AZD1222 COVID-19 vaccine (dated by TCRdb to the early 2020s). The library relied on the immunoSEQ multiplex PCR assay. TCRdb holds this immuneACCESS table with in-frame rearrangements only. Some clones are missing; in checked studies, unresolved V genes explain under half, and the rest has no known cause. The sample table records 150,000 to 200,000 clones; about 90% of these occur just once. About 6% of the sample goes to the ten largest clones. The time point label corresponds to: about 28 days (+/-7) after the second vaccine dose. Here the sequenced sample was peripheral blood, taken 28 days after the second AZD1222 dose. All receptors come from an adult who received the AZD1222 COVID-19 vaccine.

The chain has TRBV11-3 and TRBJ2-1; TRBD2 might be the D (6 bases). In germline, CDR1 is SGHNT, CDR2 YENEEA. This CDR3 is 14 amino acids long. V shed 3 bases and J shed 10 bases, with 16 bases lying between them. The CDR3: CASSFTGTLGEQFF. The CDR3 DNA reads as TGTGCCAGCAGCTTCACCGGGACTCTAGGGGAGCAGTTCTTC.

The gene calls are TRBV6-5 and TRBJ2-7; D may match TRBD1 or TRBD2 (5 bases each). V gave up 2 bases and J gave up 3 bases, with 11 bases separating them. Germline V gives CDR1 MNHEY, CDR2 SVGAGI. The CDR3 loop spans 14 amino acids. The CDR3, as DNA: TGTGCCAGCAGTTACGACCGGGGCCTCTACGAGCAGTACTTC. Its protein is CASSYDRGLYEQYF.

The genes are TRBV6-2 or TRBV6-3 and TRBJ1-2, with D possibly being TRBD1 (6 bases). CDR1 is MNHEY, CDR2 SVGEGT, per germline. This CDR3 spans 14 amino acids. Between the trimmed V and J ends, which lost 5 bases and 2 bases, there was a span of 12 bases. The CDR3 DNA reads TGTGCCAGCAGTGCCGTGGGGGCCAACTATGGCTACACCTTC. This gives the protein CASSAVGANYGYTF.

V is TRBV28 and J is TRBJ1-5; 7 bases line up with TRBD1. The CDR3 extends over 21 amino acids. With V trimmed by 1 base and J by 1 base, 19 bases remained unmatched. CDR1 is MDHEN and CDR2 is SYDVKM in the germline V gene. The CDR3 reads CASSLFPSRLRDRASNQPQHF. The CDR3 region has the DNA TGTGCCAGCAGTTTATTCCCCTCCCGTCTTAGAGACAGGGCCAGCAATCAGCCCCAGCATTTT.

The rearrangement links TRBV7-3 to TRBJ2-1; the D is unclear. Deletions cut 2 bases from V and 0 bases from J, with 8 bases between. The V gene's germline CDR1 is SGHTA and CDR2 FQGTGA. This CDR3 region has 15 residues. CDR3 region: CASSLFMSSYNEQFF. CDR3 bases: TGTGCCAGCAGCTTATTCATGAGCTCCTACAATGAGCAGTTCTTC.

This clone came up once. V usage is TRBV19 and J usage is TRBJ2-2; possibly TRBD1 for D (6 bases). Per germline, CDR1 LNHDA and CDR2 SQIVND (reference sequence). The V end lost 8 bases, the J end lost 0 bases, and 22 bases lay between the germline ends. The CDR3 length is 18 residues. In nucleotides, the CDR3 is TGTGCCAGTGGGGGCTCCCGCGCTTGGGTCACGAACACCGGGGAGCTGTTTTTT. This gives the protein CASGGSRAWVTNTGELFF.

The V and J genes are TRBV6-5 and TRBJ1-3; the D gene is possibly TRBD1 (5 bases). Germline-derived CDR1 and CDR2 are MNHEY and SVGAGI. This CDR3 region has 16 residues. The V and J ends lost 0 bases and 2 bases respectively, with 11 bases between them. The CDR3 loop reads CASSYSRGSTGNTIYF. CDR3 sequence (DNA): TGTGCCAGCAGTTACTCGCGGGGCTCCACTGGAAACACCATATATTTT.

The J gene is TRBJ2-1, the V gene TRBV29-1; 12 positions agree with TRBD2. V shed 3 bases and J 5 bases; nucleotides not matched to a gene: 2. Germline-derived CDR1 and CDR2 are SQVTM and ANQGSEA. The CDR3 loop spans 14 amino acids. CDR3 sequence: CSVDRTSGNNEQFF. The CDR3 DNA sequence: TGCAGCGTTGATCGGACTAGCGGGAACAATGAGCAGTTCTTC.

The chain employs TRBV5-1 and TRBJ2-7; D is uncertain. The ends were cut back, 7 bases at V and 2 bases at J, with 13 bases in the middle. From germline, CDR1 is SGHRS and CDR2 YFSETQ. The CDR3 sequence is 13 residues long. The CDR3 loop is CASGVQDPYEQYF. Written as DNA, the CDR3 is TGCGCCAGCGGGGTCCAGGACCCCTACGAGCAGTACTTC.

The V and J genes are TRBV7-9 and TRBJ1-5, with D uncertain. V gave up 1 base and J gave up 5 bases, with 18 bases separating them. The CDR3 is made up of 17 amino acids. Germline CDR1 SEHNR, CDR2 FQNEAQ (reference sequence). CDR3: CASSLVSPLRHDQPQHF. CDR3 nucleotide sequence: TGTGCCAGCAGCTTAGTATCGCCACTAAGGCACGATCAGCCCCAGCATTTT. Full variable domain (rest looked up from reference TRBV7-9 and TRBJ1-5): DTGVSQNPRHKITKRGQNVTFRCDPISEHNRLYWYRQTLGQGPEFLTYFQNEAQLEKSRLLSDRFSAERPKGSFSTLEIQRTEQGDSAMYLCASSLVSPLRHDQPQHFGDGTRLSIL.

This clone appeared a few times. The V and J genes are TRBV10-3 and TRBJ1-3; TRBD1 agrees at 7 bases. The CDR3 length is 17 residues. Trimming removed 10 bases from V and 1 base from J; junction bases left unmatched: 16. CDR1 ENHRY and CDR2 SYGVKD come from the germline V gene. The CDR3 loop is CATFRGGTGASGNTIYF. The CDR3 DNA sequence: TGTGCCACCTTTCGAGGCGGCACAGGGGCTTCTGGAAACACCATATATTTT.

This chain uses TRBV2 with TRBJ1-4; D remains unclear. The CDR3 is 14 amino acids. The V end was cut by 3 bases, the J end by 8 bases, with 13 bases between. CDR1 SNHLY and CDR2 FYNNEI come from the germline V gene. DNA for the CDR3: TGTGCCAGCAGTGATCCGGGGATTGAGGAAAAACTGTTTTTT. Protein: CASSDPGIEEKLFF.

This chain's CDR3 is CASDTGGSSGNTIYF. CDR3 DNA: TGTGCCAGTGATACAGGGGGATCCTCTGGAAACACCATATATTTT. J is TRBJ1-3 and V is TRBV19; 8 bases line up with TRBD1. Germline V gives CDR1 LNHDA, CDR2 SQIVND (reference sequence). V shed 8 bases and J 0 bases; nucleotides not matched to a gene: 6. The CDR3 loop spans 15 amino acids.

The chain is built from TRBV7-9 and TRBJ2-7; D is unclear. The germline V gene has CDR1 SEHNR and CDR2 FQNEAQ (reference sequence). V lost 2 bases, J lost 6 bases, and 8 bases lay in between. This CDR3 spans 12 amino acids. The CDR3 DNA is TGTGCCAGCAGCTTAAATTTCGCCGAGCAGTACTTC. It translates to CASSLNFAEQYF.

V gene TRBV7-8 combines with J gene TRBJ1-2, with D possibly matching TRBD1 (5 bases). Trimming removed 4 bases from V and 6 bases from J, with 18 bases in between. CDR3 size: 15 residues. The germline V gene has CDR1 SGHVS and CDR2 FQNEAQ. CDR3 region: CASSSNRSPWDGYTF. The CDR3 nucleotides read TGTGCCAGCAGCTCGAACAGGTCCCCCTGGGATGGCTACACCTTC.

The CDR3 DNA follows: TGTGCCAGCAGCCCAAGTAGGGTGGAGGTTTATGGCTACACCTTC. Amino acids: CASSPSRVEVYGYTF. The chain carries TRBV5-5 and TRBJ1-2, with D uncertain. This CDR3 comprises 15 residues. CDR1 and CDR2 from the germline V gene are SGHKS and YYEKEE (reference sequence). V lost 4 bases and J lost 5, with 18 bases in between.

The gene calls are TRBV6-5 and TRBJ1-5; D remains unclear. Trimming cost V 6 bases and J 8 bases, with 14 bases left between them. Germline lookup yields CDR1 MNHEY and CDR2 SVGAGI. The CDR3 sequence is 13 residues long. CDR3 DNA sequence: TGTGCCAGCAGGAGGGCCCAGTTGGAGCCCCAGCATTTT. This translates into CASRRAQLEPQHF.

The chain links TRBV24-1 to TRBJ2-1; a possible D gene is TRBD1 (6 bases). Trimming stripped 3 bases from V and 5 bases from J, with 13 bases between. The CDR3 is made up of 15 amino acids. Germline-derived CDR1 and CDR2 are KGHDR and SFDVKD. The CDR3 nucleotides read TGTGCCACCAGTGATGCGGGCAGGGGAGACAATGAGCAGTTCTTC. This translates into CATSDAGRGDNEQFF.

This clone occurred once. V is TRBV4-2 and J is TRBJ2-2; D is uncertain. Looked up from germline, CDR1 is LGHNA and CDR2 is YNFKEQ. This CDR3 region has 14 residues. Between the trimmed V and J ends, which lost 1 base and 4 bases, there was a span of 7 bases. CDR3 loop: CASSQGSPTGELFF. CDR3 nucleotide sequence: TGTGCCAGCAGCCAAGGGAGTCCCACCGGGGAGCTGTTTTTT.

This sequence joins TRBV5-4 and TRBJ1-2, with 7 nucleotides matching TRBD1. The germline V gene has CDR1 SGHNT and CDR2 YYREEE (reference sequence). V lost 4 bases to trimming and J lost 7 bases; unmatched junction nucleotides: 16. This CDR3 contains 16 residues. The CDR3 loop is CASSPKIDRVEPGYTF. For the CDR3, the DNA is TGTGCCAGCAGCCCAAAAATAGACAGGGTCGAACCTGGCTACACCTTC.

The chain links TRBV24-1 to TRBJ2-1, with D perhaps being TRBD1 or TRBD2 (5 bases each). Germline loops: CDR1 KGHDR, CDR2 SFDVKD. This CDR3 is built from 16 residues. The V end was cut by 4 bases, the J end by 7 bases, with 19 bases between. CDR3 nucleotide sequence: TGTGCCACCAGTGACTATCCGTCGGGGCTAGGAAATGAGCAGTTCTTC. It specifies CATSDYPSGLGNEQFF.

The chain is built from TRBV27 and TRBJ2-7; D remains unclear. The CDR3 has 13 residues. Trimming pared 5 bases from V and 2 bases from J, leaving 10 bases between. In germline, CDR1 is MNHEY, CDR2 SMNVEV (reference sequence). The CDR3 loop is CASSPTSPYEQYF. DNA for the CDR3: TGTGCCAGCAGTCCCACCTCCCCCTACGAGCAGTACTTC.

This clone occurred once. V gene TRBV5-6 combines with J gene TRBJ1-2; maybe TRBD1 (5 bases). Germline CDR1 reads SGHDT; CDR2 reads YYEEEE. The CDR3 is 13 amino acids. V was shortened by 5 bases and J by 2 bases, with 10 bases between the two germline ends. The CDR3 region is CASRPGTNYGYTF. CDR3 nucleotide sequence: TGTGCCAGCAGACCCGGGACGAACTATGGCTACACCTTC.

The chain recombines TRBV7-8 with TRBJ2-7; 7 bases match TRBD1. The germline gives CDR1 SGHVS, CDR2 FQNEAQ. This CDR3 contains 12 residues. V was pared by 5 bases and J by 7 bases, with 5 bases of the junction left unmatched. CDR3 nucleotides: TGTGCCAGCAGCCAGACAGGGCCGGAGCAGTACTTC. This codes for CASSQTGPEQYF.

The CDR3 spells CASSWGSAGGDNEQFF. The CDR3 DNA sequence: TGTGCCAGCAGCTGGGGATCGGCGGGAGGGGACAATGAGCAGTTCTTC. The chain is built from TRBV5-4 and TRBJ2-1, with 9 bases identical to TRBD2. This CDR3 is 16 amino acids long. CDR1 SGHNT and CDR2 YYREEE come from the germline V gene (reference sequence). The trim removed 3 bases at V and 5 bases at J, leaving 9 bases unmatched.

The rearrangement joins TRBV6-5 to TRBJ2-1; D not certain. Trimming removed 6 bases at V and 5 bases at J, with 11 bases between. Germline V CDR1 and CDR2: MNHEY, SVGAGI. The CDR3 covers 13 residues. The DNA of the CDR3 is TGTGCCAGCAGCCGTGACAAAGACAATGAGCAGTTCTTC. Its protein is CASSRDKDNEQFF.

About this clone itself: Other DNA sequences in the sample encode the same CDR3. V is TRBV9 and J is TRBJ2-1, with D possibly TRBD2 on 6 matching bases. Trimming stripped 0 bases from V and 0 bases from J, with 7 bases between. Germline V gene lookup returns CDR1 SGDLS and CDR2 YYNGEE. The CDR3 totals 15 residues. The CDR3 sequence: CASSVDGGSYNEQFF. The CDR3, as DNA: TGTGCCAGCAGCGTAGACGGGGGCTCCTACAATGAGCAGTTCTTC.

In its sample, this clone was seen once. Written as DNA, the CDR3 is TGTGCCAGCAGTTACTCGGAGCTAGCCCACACCGGGGAGCTGTTTTTT. Amino acid sequence: CASSYSELAHTGELFF. The V and J genes are TRBV6-5 and TRBJ2-2; D possibly corresponds to TRBD2 (5 bases). Germline CDR1 reads MNHEY; CDR2 reads SVGAGI. The CDR3 loop spans 16 amino acids. Trimming left V 0 bases short and J 3 bases short, with 11 bases between.

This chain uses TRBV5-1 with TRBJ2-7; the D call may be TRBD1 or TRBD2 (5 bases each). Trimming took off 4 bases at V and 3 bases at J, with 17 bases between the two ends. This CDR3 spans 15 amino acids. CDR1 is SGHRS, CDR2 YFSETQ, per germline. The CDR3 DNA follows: TGCGCCAGCAGCCTTCAAGTCGGGACCTACTACGAGCAGTACTTC. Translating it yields CASSLQVGTYYEQYF.

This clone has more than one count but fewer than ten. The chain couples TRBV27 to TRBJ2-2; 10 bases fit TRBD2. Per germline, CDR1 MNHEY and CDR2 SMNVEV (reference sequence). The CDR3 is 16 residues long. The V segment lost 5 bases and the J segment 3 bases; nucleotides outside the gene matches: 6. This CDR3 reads CASSPTLAGYTGELFF. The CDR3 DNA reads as TGTGCCAGCAGTCCCACACTAGCGGGATACACCGGGGAGCTGTTTTTT.

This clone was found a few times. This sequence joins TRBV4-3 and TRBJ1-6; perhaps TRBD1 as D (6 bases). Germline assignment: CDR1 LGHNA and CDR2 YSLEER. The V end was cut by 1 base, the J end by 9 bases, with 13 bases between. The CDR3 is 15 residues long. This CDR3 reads CASSQASQGGSPLHF. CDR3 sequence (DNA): TGCGCCAGCAGCCAAGCTTCACAGGGCGGTTCACCCCTCCACTTT.